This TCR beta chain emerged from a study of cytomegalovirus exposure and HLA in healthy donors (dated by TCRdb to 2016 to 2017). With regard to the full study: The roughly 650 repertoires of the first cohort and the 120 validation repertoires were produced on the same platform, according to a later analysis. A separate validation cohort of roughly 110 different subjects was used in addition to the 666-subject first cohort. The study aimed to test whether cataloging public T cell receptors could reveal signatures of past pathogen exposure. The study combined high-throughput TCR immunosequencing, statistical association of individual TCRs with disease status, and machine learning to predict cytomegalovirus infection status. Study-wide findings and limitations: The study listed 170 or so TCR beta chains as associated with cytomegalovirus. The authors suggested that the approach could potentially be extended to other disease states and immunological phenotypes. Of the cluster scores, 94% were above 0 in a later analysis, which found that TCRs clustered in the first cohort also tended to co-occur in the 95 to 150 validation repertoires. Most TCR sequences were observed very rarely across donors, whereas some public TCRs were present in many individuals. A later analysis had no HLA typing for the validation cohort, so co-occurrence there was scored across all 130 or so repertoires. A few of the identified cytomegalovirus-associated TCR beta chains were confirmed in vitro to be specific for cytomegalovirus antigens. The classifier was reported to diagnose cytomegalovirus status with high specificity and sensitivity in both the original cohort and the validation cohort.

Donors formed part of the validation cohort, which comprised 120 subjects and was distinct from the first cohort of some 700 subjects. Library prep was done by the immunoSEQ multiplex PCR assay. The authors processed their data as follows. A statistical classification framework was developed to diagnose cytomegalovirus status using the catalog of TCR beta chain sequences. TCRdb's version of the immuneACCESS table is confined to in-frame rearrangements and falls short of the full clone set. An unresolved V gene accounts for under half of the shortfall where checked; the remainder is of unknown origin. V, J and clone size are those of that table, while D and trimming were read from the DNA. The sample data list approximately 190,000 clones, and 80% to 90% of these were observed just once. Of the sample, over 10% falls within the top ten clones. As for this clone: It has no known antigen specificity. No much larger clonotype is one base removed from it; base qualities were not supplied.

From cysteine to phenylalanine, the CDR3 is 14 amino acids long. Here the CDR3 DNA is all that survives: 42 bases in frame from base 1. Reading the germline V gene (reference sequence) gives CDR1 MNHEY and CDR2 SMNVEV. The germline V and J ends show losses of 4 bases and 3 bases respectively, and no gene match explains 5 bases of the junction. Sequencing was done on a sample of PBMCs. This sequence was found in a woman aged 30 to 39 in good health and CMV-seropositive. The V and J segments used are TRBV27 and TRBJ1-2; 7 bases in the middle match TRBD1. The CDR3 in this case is CASSYRGQDYGYTF. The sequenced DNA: TGTGCCAGCAGTTATAGGGGGCAGGACTATGGCTACACCTTC.